This T cell receptor beta chain emerged from a study of cytomegalovirus exposure and HLA in healthy donors. The PCR was carried out with 60 Vbeta primers and 13 Jbeta primers. Per the original data handling: Unique TCR beta chains totaled some 80 million in a later count, with approximately 11 million of them shared. Some clones are missing from TCRdb's copy, which holds only in-frame ones; the method was immunoSEQ multiplex PCR. V and J calls plus clone size are reproduced from that table; the DNA served to infer D and trimming. The sample holds 150,000 to 250,000 clones; 82% are singletons and the top ten take 5.5% to 7%. This CDR3 comprises 16 residues. Trimming shortened V by 5 bases and J by 4 bases, and 17 bases separated the two germline ends. Germline CDR1 SEHNR, CDR2 FQNEAQ (reference sequence).

What was sequenced was PBMCs. The chain carries TRBV7-9 and TRBJ2-2, with D possibly matching TRBD1 (6 bases). This receptor was obtained from a woman aged 50 to 65 in good health and CMV-seropositive. CDR3 protein: CASSPPRGSVTGELFF. The CDR3 coding sequence is TGTGCCAGCAGCCCTCCCAGGGGCTCGGTCACCGGGGAGCTGTTTTTT. The full variable domain, completed using reference TRBV7-9 and TRBJ2-2, is DTGVSQNPRHKITKRGQNVTFRCDPISEHNRLYWYRQTLGQGPEFLTYFQNEAQLEKSRLLSDRFSAERPKGSFSTLEIQRTEQGDSAMYLCASSPPRGSVTGELFFGEGSRLTVL.